One and the same sample provided the 8 T cell receptor beta chains below, sequenced in a study of blood T cell repertoires in COVID-19. Data came from immunoSEQ multiplex PCR; TCRdb stores just in-frame clones and leaves some out. The sample consists of hundreds of thousands of clones, 85% to 90% of them appearing once. The material sequenced was PBMCs or T cells enriched from blood (not recorded which). The receptor set was obtained from a man aged 25-45 years who had recovered from COVID-19.

The chain combines TRBV27 with TRBJ1-6; TRBD1 might be the D (5 bases). CDR1 and CDR2 from the germline V gene are MNHEY and SMNVEV (reference sequence). The V and J ends lost 8 bases and 4 bases respectively, with 9 bases between them. The CDR3 sequence is 13 residues long. The CDR3 loop is CASGAPYNSPLHF. CDR3 nucleotide sequence: TGTGCCAGCGGGGCTCCGTATAATTCACCCCTCCACTTT.

The rearrangement joins TRBV27 to TRBJ1-3; no clear D gene. Germline V gives CDR1 MNHEY, CDR2 SMNVEV (reference sequence). CDR3 length: 13 residues. The V end lost 4 bases, the J end lost 4 bases, and 8 bases lay between the germline ends. CDR3 DNA: TGTGCCAGCAGTTCCGACGGGGGAAACACCATATATTTT. Its protein is CASSSDGGNTIYF.

V gene TRBV7-9 combines with J gene TRBJ1-2, with D possibly being TRBD1 (6 bases). The CDR3 extends over 14 amino acids. CDR1 SEHNR and CDR2 FQNEAQ come from the germline V gene (reference sequence). The V gene lost 2 bases and the J gene lost 5 bases, with 12 bases spanning the gap. CDR3 DNA sequence: TGTGCCAGCAGCTTATCCGGACAGAGGTATGGCTACACCTTC. This encodes CASSLSGQRYGYTF.

This clone appeared a few times. The chain links TRBV7-9 to TRBJ1-5, with D maybe TRBD1 (5 bases). This CDR3 region has 14 residues. CDR1 and CDR2 (germline): SEHNR, FQNEAQ (reference sequence). Trimming removed 0 bases from V and 3 bases from J, with 6 bases in between. CDR3 loop: CASSLAGDNQPQHF. For the CDR3, the DNA is TGTGCCAGCAGCTTAGCAGGGGACAATCAGCCCCAGCATTTT.

V gene TRBV29-1 combines with J gene TRBJ2-5; 12 positions match TRBD2. The CDR3 sequence is 13 residues long. Germline V gene sequence: CDR1 SQVTM, CDR2 ANQGSEA. After removal of 3 bases from V and 5 bases from J, the junction contained 1 base not matched to a gene. CDR3 sequence: CSVDLAGGETQYF. CDR3 nucleotides: TGCAGCGTTGATCTAGCGGGGGGGGAGACCCAGTACTTC.

As DNA, the CDR3 is TGTGCCAGCTCACCACCGCTTGCCGGACTACAGAACAATGAGCAGTTCTTC. It encodes CASSPPLAGLQNNEQFF. The rearrangement links TRBV18 to TRBJ2-1, with D tentatively TRBD2 (6 bases). V gave up 0 bases and J gave up 5 bases, with 17 bases separating them. The CDR3 length is 17 residues. Germline values: CDR1 KGHSH, CDR2 LQKENI.

The chain recombines TRBV29-1 with TRBJ1-1; the D gene is possibly TRBD1 (6 bases). Trimming stripped 4 bases from V and 0 bases from J, with 12 bases between. CDR1 and CDR2 from the germline V gene are SQVTM and ANQGSEA. The CDR3 length is 14 residues. The CDR3 reads CSVAWGLMNTEAFF. Here the CDR3 DNA reads TGCAGCGTTGCTTGGGGGCTCATGAACACTGAAGCTTTCTTT.

This chain joins TRBV5-8 and TRBJ1-5; no clear D gene. This CDR3 has 15 amino acids. Germline CDR1 SGHTS, CDR2 YDEGEE. V lost 4 bases, J lost 6 bases, and 17 bases lay in between. The CDR3 DNA sequence: TGTGCCAGCAGCCCCATGAGAATGGGGAGTCAGCCCCAGCATTTT. Its translation is CASSPMRMGSQPQHF.